The 5 T cell receptor beta chains listed next were all sequenced from one sample in a study of shared clonotypes between healthy human individuals. The naive CD8 fraction comprised CD45RO-negative cells positively selected for CCR7 and excluded terminally differentiated effector memory CD45RA+ cells. Clones were sequenced by immunoSEQ multiplex PCR, and TCRdb holds only the in-frame ones, with some missing. Altogether roughly 2 million clones are present, roughly 94% being singletons, with the ten largest covering around 1.1%. Sequencing was performed on naive CD8+ T cells sorted from blood. The receptor source for this set is a young man in good health.

Regarding this clone: The sample carries other DNA sequences with the same CDR3. This chain connects TRBV4-3 to TRBJ2-3, with D possibly being TRBD1 (6 bases). This CDR3 region has 14 residues. Germline lookup yields CDR1 LGHNA and CDR2 YSLEER. With 4 bases removed from V and 2 bases from J, the gap between germline ends came to 10 bases. The CDR3 bases are TGCGCCAGCAGCCTCCGGGACAACACAGATACGCAGTATTTT. This encodes CASSLRDNTDTQYF.

The chain recombines TRBV28 with TRBJ1-2; D uncertain. Germline CDR1 is MDHEN and CDR2 is SYDVKM. Trimming took off 1 base at V and 6 bases at J, with 9 bases between the two ends. This CDR3 has 13 amino acids. The CDR3 region has the DNA TGTGCCAGCAGTTTATATCACTTCGATGGCTACACCTTC. Translating it yields CASSLYHFDGYTF.

The chain uses TRBV21-1 and TRBJ1-5; TRBD1, the table's D call, was not compared with the DNA. TRBV21-1 is assigned pseudogene status. This CDR3 has 18 amino acids. The CDR3 spells CASTGRGWKTNSNQPQHF. DNA for the CDR3: TGTGCCAGCACCGGCAGGGGATGGAAAACTAATAGCAATCAGCCCCAGCATTTT.

This chain links TRBV5-6 with TRBJ2-7; D might be TRBD1 (5 bases). Germline V gives CDR1 SGHDT, CDR2 YYEEEE. V dropped 7 bases and J dropped 0 bases, with 5 bases sitting between them. This CDR3 region has 11 residues. DNA of the CDR3: TGTGCCAGCGGGGCCTCCTACGAGCAGTACTTC. This encodes CASGASYEQYF. Variable domain in full (rest from reference TRBV5-6 and TRBJ2-7): DAGVTQSPTHLIKTRGQQVTLRCSPKSGHDTVSWYQQALGQGPQFIFQYYEEEERQRGNFPDRFSGHQFPNYSSELNVNALLLGDSALYLCASGASYEQYFGPGTRLTVT.

In its sample, this clone was seen a few times. This rearrangement joins TRBV9 to TRBJ1-5; D ambiguous. This CDR3 is 13 amino acids long. The germline CDR1 and CDR2 sequences are SGDLS and YYNGEE. The V end was cut by 4 bases, the J end by 8 bases, with 13 bases between. CDR3 sequence: CASSFDGEKPQHF. CDR3 coding DNA: TGTGCCAGCAGCTTTGACGGAGAGAAGCCCCAGCATTTT.